A single sample gave rise to the 26 T cell receptor beta chains below, sequenced in a study of OX40 agonist ivuxolimab in advanced cancers. The repertoire was sequenced with immunoSEQ multiplex PCR; TCRdb's copy has only in-frame clones and lacks some. The table records 45,000 to 65,000 clones, 88% of them present only once. The material sequenced was CD4+ or CD8+ T cells sorted from blood, taken in a trial of the OX40 agonist ivuxolimab. Receptors originate from an adult with an advanced solid tumor such as melanoma, head and neck, liver or kidney cancer.

This chain joins TRBV30 and TRBJ2-7; D gene uncertain. This CDR3 has 11 amino acids. V shed 1 base and J shed 3 bases, with 4 bases lying between them. Germline CDR1 and CDR2: GTSNPN and SVGIG (reference sequence). The CDR3 is CAWSGIYEQYF. The DNA of the CDR3 is TGTGCCTGGAGTGGGATCTACGAGCAGTACTTC.

V usage is TRBV7-9 and J usage is TRBJ2-7, with TRBD1 identical over 7 bases. The CDR3 totals 13 residues. The ends lost 5 bases at V and 2 bases at J; junction bases unmatched: 3. CDR1 SEHNR and CDR2 FQNEAQ come from the germline V gene (reference sequence). CDR3 bases: TGTGCCAGCAGCGTAGGACAGGCCTACGAGCAGTACTTC. Translating gives CASSVGQAYEQYF.

CDR3 sequence reads: CASSVYRGSYNEQFF. The CDR3 DNA reads as TGTGCCAGCAGCGTGTACAGGGGGTCCTACAATGAGCAGTTCTTC. The chain has TRBV9 and TRBJ2-1; 8 nucleotides match TRBD1. The CDR3 contains 15 residues. V lost 2 bases, J lost 1 base, and 2 bases stayed unmatched. CDR1 and CDR2 from the germline V gene are SGDLS and YYNGEE. The variable domain in full, with the rest retrieved from reference TRBV9 and TRBJ2-1, is DSGVTQTPKHLITATGQRVTLRCSPRSGDLSVYWYQQSLDQGLQFLIQYYNGEERAKGNILERFSAQQFPDLHSELNLSSLELGDSALYFCASSVYRGSYNEQFFGPGTRLTVL.

The chain recombines TRBV5-4 with TRBJ1-1; 7 nucleotides agree with TRBD1. Germline-derived CDR1 and CDR2 are SGHNT and YYREEE (reference sequence). J was trimmed by 3 bases and V by 4 bases; bases with no gene match: 12. This CDR3 is 16 amino acids long. In nucleotides, the CDR3 is TGTGCCAGCAGCGAGGGGATAGGGGGCTATGACACTGAAGCTTTCTTT. Protein sequence: CASSEGIGGYDTEAFF.

Only a few counts were recorded for this clone. This rearrangement joins TRBV9 to TRBJ2-2; 7 bases line up with TRBD2. The length of the CDR3 is 14 residues. Germline loops: CDR1 SGDLS, CDR2 YYNGEE. V gave up 5 bases and J gave up 5 bases; unmatched junction bases: 6. The CDR3 DNA reads TGTGCCAGCAGTGTCGGGGAGGGGACCGGGGAGCTGTTTTTT. This encodes CASSVGEGTGELFF.

This chain connects TRBV9 to TRBJ1-4, with a weak D call TRBD1 (5 bases). Germline V gene data show CDR1 as SGDLS and CDR2 as YYNGEE. The CDR3 contains 16 residues. V was clipped by 2 bases and J by 7 bases, with 18 bases between them. CDR3 nucleotide sequence: TGTGCCAGCAGCGTGGATCTGGGGGGTAAAGGTGAAAAACTGTTTTTT. This codes for CASSVDLGGKGEKLFF.

V is TRBV27 and J is TRBJ2-7; the D call may be TRBD1 or TRBD2 (5 bases each). With 3 bases removed from V and 2 bases from J, the gap between germline ends came to 11 bases. Germline lookup yields CDR1 MNHEY and CDR2 SMNVEV (reference sequence). The CDR3 is 14 amino acids. CDR3 sequence: CASSFGGTTYEQYF. DNA for the CDR3: TGTGCCAGCAGTTTTGGGGGAACTACCTACGAGCAGTACTTC.

The V and J genes are TRBV13 and TRBJ2-3; a weak D match, TRBD1 (6 bases). V lost 0 bases to trimming and J lost 4 bases, with 14 bases between them. This CDR3 is 16 amino acids long. Germline V gene data show CDR1 as PRHDT and CDR2 as FYEKMQ (reference sequence). This CDR3 is CASSLGKGQDPDTQYF. CDR3 sequence (DNA): TGTGCCAGCAGCTTAGGAAAGGGACAAGACCCAGATACGCAGTATTTT.

J is TRBJ1-1 and V is TRBV11-2, with 7 bases that match TRBD1. The CDR3 contains 13 residues. The germline V gene encodes CDR1 SGHAT and CDR2 FQNNGV. The junction had 1 base not matched to a gene; V was cut back by 5 bases and J by 1 base. DNA for the CDR3: TGTGCCAGCAGCCGGACAGGGAACACTGAAGCTTTCTTT. Its protein product is CASSRTGNTEAFF.

V and J are TRBV27 and TRBJ2-7; TRBD1 aligns across 10 bases. CDR1 MNHEY and CDR2 SMNVEV come from the germline V gene (reference sequence). Trimming removed 3 bases from V and 1 base from J; junction bases left unmatched: 3. This CDR3 is built from 15 residues. The CDR3 DNA reads TGTGCCAGCAGTTTGACAGGGGGCGCTTCCTACGAGCAGTACTTC. Amino acids: CASSLTGGASYEQYF.

The rearrangement links TRBV6-1 to TRBJ2-5, with 10 bases identical to TRBD2. The CDR3 runs 15 residues. V was clipped by 0 bases and J by 4 bases; unmatched bases: 2. Germline V gene sequence: CDR1 MNHNS, CDR2 SASEGT. The CDR3 sequence is CASSEAPSGGETQYF. In DNA form, the CDR3 reads TGTGCCAGCAGTGAAGCGCCTAGCGGGGGAGAGACCCAGTACTTC.

This clone was detected once. The rearrangement links TRBV11-2 to TRBJ2-3; D gene unclear. Germline loops: CDR1 SGHAT, CDR2 FQNNGV. The CDR3 covers 14 residues. V shed 0 bases and J shed 4 bases, with 8 bases lying between them. The CDR3 DNA follows: TGTGCCAGCAGCTTAGACAAAGTAGCAGATACGCAGTATTTT. Protein sequence: CASSLDKVADTQYF.

J is TRBJ1-2 and V is TRBV6-1, with a weak D call TRBD1 (6 bases). The V gene's germline CDR1 is MNHNS and CDR2 SASEGT. The CDR3 has 15 residues. The V end lost 3 bases, the J end lost 2 bases, and 13 bases lay between the germline ends. The CDR3 region has the DNA TGTGCCAGCAGTGACCACCAGGGGCTGAACTATGGCTACACCTTC. Its translation is CASSDHQGLNYGYTF.

The CDR3 DNA sequence: TGTGCCTGGAGTGAGCAGGGGAATCAGCCCCAGCATTTT. The encoded protein is CAWSEQGNQPQHF. The chain carries TRBV30 and TRBJ1-5, with a possible D match to TRBD1 (6 bases). The CDR3 spans 13 residues. Trimming shortened V by 1 base and J by 4 bases, and 8 bases separated the two germline ends. CDR1 and CDR2 (germline): GTSNPN, SVGIG (reference sequence).

V usage is TRBV9 and J usage is TRBJ1-2; TRBD1 matches at 11 bases. CDR3 size: 15 residues. CDR1 and CDR2 from the germline V gene are SGDLS and YYNGEE. Trimming removed 4 bases from V and 2 bases from J; junction bases left unmatched: 4. The CDR3 coding sequence is TGTGCCAGCAGCACGGGACAGGGGGGGAACTATGGCTACACCTTC. Translation: CASSTGQGGNYGYTF.

This sequence joins TRBV27 and TRBJ1-5; TRBD1 agrees at 7 bases. Germline V CDR1 and CDR2: MNHEY, SMNVEV (reference sequence). CDR3 size: 16 residues. Trimming removed 3 bases from V and 7 bases from J; junction bases left unmatched: 12. The DNA for the CDR3 is TGTGCCAGCAGTTTCTCTGGTGGACAGGCACGGCAGCCCCAGCATTTT. Its translation is CASSFSGGQARQPQHF.

The V and J genes are TRBV6-5 and TRBJ2-1, with D unclear. The CDR3 runs 11 residues. V was shortened by 2 bases and J by 7 bases, with 3 bases between the two germline ends. CDR1 and CDR2 (germline): MNHEY, SVGAGI. In DNA form, the CDR3 reads TGTGCCAGCAGTTACGGGAATGAGCAGTTCTTC. Translation: CASSYGNEQFF.

Worth noting for this clone: Since no conserved phenylalanine or tryptophan closes the CDR3, a read error is the likely cause. The limits of the CDR3 on the DNA are not certain, so only TCRdb's listed CDR3 is given. V gene TRBV6-1 combines with J gene TRBJ1-1; the DNA was not compared with TRBD1, the D call given in the table. The CDR3 extends over 14 residues, inclusive of both ends. From germline, CDR1 is MNHNS and CDR2 SASEGT. The CDR3 loop reads CASSEVGGTGDLTC.

The rearrangement joins TRBV6-5 to TRBJ1-2; no firm D call. The CDR3 totals 12 residues. The V gene's germline CDR1 is MNHEY and CDR2 SVGAGI. V was cut by 10 bases and J by 5 bases, with 14 bases left in between. CDR3 sequence reads: CATVDNVYGYTF. CDR3 in DNA: TGTGCCACCGTAGACAATGTATATGGCTACACCTTC.

This chain uses TRBV27 with TRBJ2-1, with unresolved D. Per the germline V gene, CDR1 is MNHEY and CDR2 is SMNVEV (reference sequence). This CDR3 is built from 13 residues. Trimming removed 3 bases from V and 4 bases from J, with 7 bases in between. Written as DNA, the CDR3 is TGTGCCAGCAGTTTCGACAATTACAATGAGCAGTTCTTC. It specifies CASSFDNYNEQFF.

CDR3 loop: CASSSPYDSLLAQETQYF. CDR3 in DNA: TGTGCCAGCAGCAGCCCGTATGACAGTCTTCTTGCCCAAGAGACCCAGTACTTC. V gene TRBV5-4 combines with J gene TRBJ2-5; tentatively, D is TRBD1 (5 bases). The V end lost 4 bases, the J end lost 1 base, and 23 bases lay between the germline ends. Germline lookup yields CDR1 SGHNT and CDR2 YYREEE (reference sequence). This CDR3 region has 18 residues.

This clone occurred once. The gene calls are TRBV2 and TRBJ2-1; 8 bases match TRBD2. This CDR3 contains 18 residues. CDR1 and CDR2 (germline): SNHLY, FYNNEI. The trim removed 10 bases at V and 0 bases at J, leaving 17 bases unmatched. DNA of the CDR3: TGTGCCACCCCCCTGGGGAGGCTAGCGGGTGTCTCCTACAATGAGCAGTTCTTC. Translation: CATPLGRLAGVSYNEQFF.

V gene TRBV4-3 combines with J gene TRBJ1-1; the D gene is possibly TRBD1 (6 bases). Germline values: CDR1 LGHNA, CDR2 YSLEER. The CDR3 is 13 amino acids. V was clipped by 1 base and J by 4 bases, with 7 bases between them. The CDR3 DNA follows: TGCGCCAGCAGCCAAGTCAGGGGCACTGAAGCTTTCTTT. Translated, it gives CASSQVRGTEAFF.

The CDR3 loop reads CAWSARTVANSNQPQHF. CDR3 bases: TGTGCCTGGAGTGCCCGGACGGTTGCTAATAGCAATCAGCCCCAGCATTTT. V is TRBV30 and J is TRBJ1-5; no clear D gene. The CDR3 covers 17 residues. V lost 1 base and J 0 bases, leaving 16 bases between the germline ends. Germline V gene lookup returns CDR1 GTSNPN and CDR2 SVGIG (reference sequence).

The chain is built from TRBV28 and TRBJ2-1, with D possibly being TRBD2 (6 bases). Germline CDR1 MDHEN, CDR2 SYDVKM. This CDR3 comprises 15 residues. Trimming took 6 bases from V and 4 from J, leaving 16 bases between them. Here the CDR3 DNA reads TGTGCCAGCAGCGGGACTTATTCACCATACAATGAGCAGTTCTTC. Residues: CASSGTYSPYNEQFF.

The V and J genes are TRBV28 and TRBJ2-3; 10 bases agree with TRBD2. V shed 4 bases and J 0 bases; nucleotides not matched to a gene: 10. The CDR3 loop spans 18 amino acids. Germline CDR1 is MDHEN and CDR2 is SYDVKM. CDR3 loop: CASSSVRSGGVSTDTQYF. The CDR3 nucleotides are TGTGCCAGCAGTTCGGTTAGGAGCGGGGGGGTTAGCACAGATACGCAGTATTTT.